The clone carrying this T cell receptor beta chain was detected once. These data are taken from a study of blood T cell repertoires in COVID-19. Study at large: All recovered Cohort 3 donors got two negative PCRs, got clearance, or saw symptom resolution. T cells, B-cell-depleted T cells, or PBMCs supplied cDNA or gDNA.

The CDR3 consists of 12 residues. V lost 6 bases, J lost 7 bases, and 5 bases stayed unmatched. Per germline, CDR1 SQVTM and CDR2 ANQGSEA. Participants came from about 23 US areas, aged roughly 18 to 100 years. Repertoires were generated with immunoSEQ multiplex PCR, while TCRdb's copy carries only in-frame clones and drops some. The data contain about 210,000 clones, around 86% of them seen just once; the ten biggest clones take up roughly 7.1%. The chain combines TRBV29-1 with TRBJ2-1, with TRBD1 matching 8 bases. This TCR came from a man aged 30-40 years in a cohort exposed to, infected with or recovered from COVID-19 (not recorded which). The sequencing sample was made of PBMCs or T cells enriched from blood (not recorded which). CDR3 sequence reads: CSVPGQENEQFF. In nucleotides, the CDR3 is TGCAGCGTCCCGGGACAGGAAAATGAGCAGTTCTTC.